This TCR beta chain was obtained from a study of blood T cell repertoires in COVID-19. Study-level information: The United States, Italy and Spain supplied acute and convalescent COVID-19 samples. Sample material is recorded as cDNA or gDNA derived from T cells, B-cell-depleted T cells, or PBMCs.

As originally analysed: Estimation of nucleated cell counts relied on the amplification of reference gene primers. Some clones are missing from TCRdb's copy, which holds only in-frame ones; the method was immunoSEQ multiplex PCR. V, J and clone size reflect that table, while D and trimming were determined from the DNA. This table holds around 250,000 clones, around 83% found once. Germline assignment: CDR1 MNHEY and CDR2 SMNVEV (reference sequence). The length of the CDR3 is 17 residues. The junction had 13 bases not matched to a gene; V was cut back by 5 bases and J by 4 bases. Sequencing used PBMCs or T cells enriched from blood (not recorded which). This TCR came from a man aged 35-49 years who had been exposed to COVID-19. The gene calls are TRBV27 and TRBJ2-3; 9 bases match TRBD1. CDR3 nucleotide sequence: TGTGCCAGCAGTCCTATTCTTGACAGGGGGTTCGCAGATACGCAGTATTTT. As protein: CASSPILDRGFADTQYF.